In its sample, the clone carrying this T cell receptor (beta chain) was seen a few times. V was clipped by 6 bases and J by 4 bases, with 16 bases between them. Germline V lookup: CDR1 LNHDA, CDR2 SQIVND (reference sequence). The CDR3 consists of 14 residues. Time point denoted: newly diagnosed GD, antithyroid drugs for less than 3 months. Following extraction of RNA from PBMCs, that RNA was used to make the TCR library. Combining iRepertoire HTBI primers with Arm-PCR of CDR3 regions, the authors built TCR beta libraries. TCRdb used MiXCR to reprocess the multiplex PCR reads, holding one entry per CDR3 protein. The data hold roughly 400,000 distinct CDR3 sequences, with 15% observed a single time. This sample was included in a study of regulatory T cells in long-lasting Graves disease. These same data were also listed under a study on T cells in Graves' hyperthyroidism and ophthalmopathy.

The material sequenced was peripheral blood mononuclear cells (PBMCs), taken at new diagnosis, from a patient treated with antithyroid drugs. This clonotype originated in a woman in her 40s with Graves disease. The chain employs TRBV19 and TRBJ2-7, with D possibly TRBD2 on 6 matching bases. The CDR3 loop is CASSIPGVLYEQYF. The DNA for the CDR3 is TGTGCCAGTAGCATCCCGGGGGTCTTATACGAGCAGTACTTC.